This T cell receptor beta chain was sequenced in a study of beta chain features in type 1 diabetes (dated by TCRdb to between 2018 and 2020). Regarding the study in general: Patients and healthy donors did not differ in mean age, gender distribution, total cell number or subset yield. A total of roughly 100 million sorted cells were examined across all samples, and a strong correlation was observed between cell number per subset and RNA yield. The study compared the TCRB repertoires of sorted circulating CD4+ T cell subsets in recently diagnosed type 1 diabetes patients with those in matched healthy donors. Regulatory and stem cell-like memory subsets were isolated from only 8 patients and roughly 8 healthy donors, whereas naive and central memory subsets came from all 30 or so donors.

The High Capacity cDNA Reverse Transcription Kit was used to reverse transcribe all of the isolated RNA, meaning that expressed TCRB transcripts were what got sequenced. Naive, central memory and regulatory T cell samples underwent deep immunoSEQ sequencing, averaging approximately 3.3 million total reads per sample. Sorted cells were lysed in RLT buffer and RNA was extracted with DNase-treated RNeasy Micro or Mini kits, depending on cell number. To prevent cross-contamination, every cell subset was processed on its own, while patient and healthy donor samples were processed together. The immunoSEQ multiplex PCR was used to amplify TCRB sequences from cDNA, generating 87-bp fragments that spanned the CDR3 region. Sequencing of the amplicons was performed on the Illumina HiSeq platform. The study's own analysis went as follows. Synthetic template baselines were used to correct PCR bias computationally, reads within Hamming distance 2 were collapsed together, and singletons that could not be merged were discarded. Reads were aligned against IMGT to assign V, D and J genes, CDR3 length and insertions or deletions at six rearrangement sites. Within each subset, clonotype counts were normalized to the number of sorted cells before true diversity and Gini coefficients were calculated with the tcR R package. The overlap coefficient, calculated on TCRB nucleotide sequences, was used to measure repertoire sharing. As a proxy for the pre-selection repertoire, out-of-frame TCRB sequences from naive cells were analyzed. TCRdb holds this immuneACCESS table with in-frame rearrangements only. Some clones are missing; in checked studies, unresolved V genes explain under half, and the rest has no known cause. V, J and clone size are taken as reported in that table, and D and trimming were inferred from the DNA itself. Within this sample are roughly 280,000 clones, with around 24% of them counted one time only. Roughly 0.011% of the sample lies in the top ten.

Comments on this clone: The antigen this receptor binds is unknown. Per-base qualities were not stored, and no clone one base away is much larger.

What the work shows at the level of the full study, not this receptor alone: Shorter templates might be favored by PCR, yet because patient and control samples were amplified and corrected together, any such skew would affect both groups equally. Because cDNA was sequenced instead of genomic DNA, activated cells with high expression could be over-represented, although the groups did not differ in activation or CD3 levels. HLA sub-analyses involved small numbers of individuals, so any influence of HLA type on TCRB rearrangement remained unresolved. The naive, central memory and regulatory TCRB repertoires appeared to resemble one another more closely among patients than among healthy donors. A moderate but significant shortening of TCRB CDR3 length was observed in type 1 diabetes patients in all four CD4+ subsets. Patients with type 1 diabetes made fewer insertions and deleted more nucleotides at VDJ recombination sites, implying thymic rearrangement abnormalities.

The germline V gene encodes CDR1 SGHTA and CDR2 FQGNSA. From the cysteine up to the phenylalanine, the CDR3 has a length of 14 residues. The DNA shown is the 42-base CDR3, in frame from base 1. Between the V and J ends, shortened by 1 base and 3 bases respectively, the junction contains 8 bases. From each donor, a single peripheral blood sample of around 120 mL on average was drawn into heparinised tubes. Naive, central memory, regulatory and stem cell-like memory CD4+ T cells were sorted on a BD FACSAria II using a panel including CD45RO, CCR7, CD25, CD127, CD95 and CD27. Purity was above 98% for every sorted population. PBMCs were isolated right away by Lymphoprep density gradient centrifugation and were stained directly, without culture. Samples were stained and sorted in pairs, with one healthy donor and one patient per experiment, so that batch effects were minimized.

Sequenced: naive CD4+ T cells from blood. The cell subset or site label here, explained by the study, means: true naive CD4+ T cells. The sequence joins TRBV7-2 to TRBJ2-3; possibly the D gene is TRBD2, per 6 matching bases. The sequence was collected from a woman in her 30s with type 1 diabetes. The DNA sequence reads TGTGCCAGCAGCTTAGGCGGGAAGACAGATACGCAGTATTTT. It encodes CASSLGGKTDTQYF.